This is a list of T cell receptor beta chains from one sample in a study of blood T cell repertoires in COVID-19. TCRdb's copy holds only in-frame clones and misses some; the assay was immunoSEQ multiplex PCR. The repertoire holds approximately 160,000 clones, about 88% seen once, with approximately 0.62% in the top ten. Sequenced input: peripheral blood. These receptors came from a man between 60 and 75 years old with COVID-19, enrolled during active disease. The CDR3 runs from the conserved cysteine through the conserved F or W. The order of the fields is CDR3 DNA, CDR3 protein, D gene, V gene, J gene, clone size. A D gene is named only where the DNA matches it firmly. Expanded clones get a size class; other rows say once, few or many, or leave the size out.

CDR3nt: TGTGCCAGCAGTTGGGGTGCGTGGGGGCGGACTAATGAAAAACTGTTTTTT; CDR3aa: CASSWGAWGRTNEKLFF; d_gene: -; v_gene: TRBV27; j_gene: TRBJ1-4; abundance: -
CDR3nt: TGTGCCAGCAGGACAGGGGGCGATGAGCAGTTCTTC; CDR3aa: CASRTGGDEQFF; d_gene: TRBD1; v_gene: TRBV6-6; j_gene: TRBJ2-1; abundance: -
CDR3nt: TGTGCCAGCAGCTTGGACAGGGGGCTCACCGGGGAGCTGTTTTTT; CDR3aa: CASSLDRGLTGELFF; d_gene: TRBD1; v_gene: TRBV5-6; j_gene: TRBJ2-2; abundance: -
CDR3nt: TGTGCCAGCAGCTTAGATGTAGGTCAGGCCAACACCGGGGAGCTGTTTTTT; CDR3aa: CASSLDVGQANTGELFF; d_gene: -; v_gene: TRBV7-2; j_gene: TRBJ2-2; abundance: -
CDR3nt: TGTGCCAGTAGTATGGTGGGGCCGAGCGAGCAGTACTTC; CDR3aa: CASSMVGPSEQYF; d_gene: -; v_gene: TRBV19; j_gene: TRBJ2-7; abundance: -
CDR3nt: TGCGCCAGCAGCTTGTCGGGACAGGGAGGTGATGAGCAGTTCTTC; CDR3aa: CASSLSGQGGDEQFF; d_gene: TRBD1; v_gene: TRBV5-1; j_gene: TRBJ2-1; abundance: -
CDR3nt: TGCGCCAGCAGACGCGTAGCGGGAGCCGCAGATACGCAGTATTTT; CDR3aa: CASRRVAGAADTQYF; d_gene: TRBD2; v_gene: TRBV4-3; j_gene: TRBJ2-3; abundance: -
CDR3nt: TGTGCCAGCAGTTACAATTCCGGTGTCGGTGAGCAGTACTTC; CDR3aa: CASSYNSGVGEQYF; d_gene: -; v_gene: TRBV6-6; j_gene: TRBJ2-7; abundance: -
CDR3nt: TGTGCCAGCTCCCAAGCCTTGAGCTCCTACAATGAGCAGTTCTTC; CDR3aa: CASSQALSSYNEQFF; d_gene: -; v_gene: TRBV18; j_gene: TRBJ2-1; abundance: -
CDR3nt: TGTGCCTGGAGTATCAAGGGGATTTCCTACGAGCAGTACTTC; CDR3aa: CAWSIKGISYEQYF; d_gene: -; v_gene: TRBV30; j_gene: TRBJ2-7; abundance: -
CDR3nt: TGCGCCAGCAGCTTGGGGGACTACAGCACAGATACGCAGTATTTT; CDR3aa: CASSLGDYSTDTQYF; d_gene: TRBD2; v_gene: TRBV5-1; j_gene: TRBJ2-3; abundance: -
CDR3nt: TGTGCCAGCAGCTTAGATCTTGGCAGCTCCTACGAGCAGTACTTC; CDR3aa: CASSLDLGSSYEQYF; d_gene: -; v_gene: TRBV11-2; j_gene: TRBJ2-7; abundance: -
CDR3nt: TGTGCCAGCAGTTGGGGAGGGCCTGACTCTGGAAACACCATATATTTT; CDR3aa: CASSWGGPDSGNTIYF; d_gene: -; v_gene: TRBV6-2/TRBV6-3; j_gene: TRBJ1-3; abundance: -
CDR3nt: TGTGCCAGCAGACCGTCCACAACGGGGAATTCACCCCTCCACTTT; CDR3aa: CASRPSTTGNSPLHF; d_gene: -; v_gene: TRBV28; j_gene: TRBJ1-6; abundance: -
CDR3nt: TGTGCCAGCAGCCAAAGACGGGGGGACACCGGGGAGCTGTTTTTT; CDR3aa: CASSQRRGDTGELFF; d_gene: TRBD2; v_gene: TRBV5-4; j_gene: TRBJ2-2; abundance: -
CDR3nt: TGCCGGGGGGCTCAGGGTCAGCCCCAGCATTTT; CDR3aa: CRGAQGQPQHF; d_gene: -; v_gene: TRBV6-4; j_gene: TRBJ1-5; abundance: -
CDR3nt: TGTGCCAGCGGCACCCCATTTGAGGGGGCGGGCTACGAGCAGTACTTC; CDR3aa: CASGTPFEGAGYEQYF; d_gene: TRBD1; v_gene: TRBV6-6; j_gene: TRBJ2-7; abundance: -
CDR3nt: TGTGCCAGCAGCTACGGAAACATGGGACAGGGCAATCAGCCCCAGCATTTT; CDR3aa: CASSYGNMGQGNQPQHF; d_gene: TRBD1; v_gene: TRBV7-8; j_gene: TRBJ1-5; abundance: -
CDR3nt: TGTGCCACCGGAGGACAGGGGTATCAGCCCCAGCATTTT; CDR3aa: CATGGQGYQPQHF; d_gene: TRBD1; v_gene: TRBV15; j_gene: TRBJ1-5; abundance: -
CDR3nt: TGTGCCAGCAGCTCAATGGGAGGCGTGGGTACTGAAGCTTTCTTT; CDR3aa: CASSSMGGVGTEAFF; d_gene: -; v_gene: TRBV5-5; j_gene: TRBJ1-1; abundance: -
CDR3nt: TGTGCCAGCAGCTCCCACAGGGGAAACTATGGCTACACCTTC; CDR3aa: CASSSHRGNYGYTF; d_gene: TRBD1; v_gene: TRBV7-2; j_gene: TRBJ1-2; abundance: -
CDR3nt: TGTGCCAGCTCGGACAGGGTCTATGGCTACACCTTC; CDR3aa: CASSDRVYGYTF; d_gene: TRBD1; v_gene: TRBV27; j_gene: TRBJ1-2; abundance: -
CDR3nt: TGTGCCAGCAGTGCCACAGGGGGCGCAAATGAAAAACTGTTTTTT; CDR3aa: CASSATGGANEKLFF; d_gene: TRBD1; v_gene: TRBV25-1; j_gene: TRBJ1-4; abundance: -
CDR3nt: TGTGCCAGCAGCGGAGACTGGGTTGCCGGTGGTGTGGAAAAACTGTTTTTT; CDR3aa: CASSGDWVAGGVEKLFF; d_gene: -; v_gene: TRBV9; j_gene: TRBJ1-4; abundance: -
CDR3nt: TGCAGCGTTGAAACAGTGGGTGAGCAGTACTTC; CDR3aa: CSVETVGEQYF; d_gene: -; v_gene: TRBV29-1; j_gene: TRBJ2-7; abundance: -
CDR3nt: TGTGCCACCAGTGACCCCGGGACAGGGGGAAACTATGAGCAGTTCTTC; CDR3aa: CATSDPGTGGNYEQFF; d_gene: TRBD1; v_gene: TRBV24-1; j_gene: TRBJ2-1; abundance: -
CDR3nt: TGCGCCAGCAGCCAAGATCGACTTCAACAGCGGGACGCCTACAATGAGCAGTTCTTC; CDR3aa: CASSQDRLQQRDAYNEQFF; d_gene: TRBD2; v_gene: TRBV4-3; j_gene: TRBJ2-1; abundance: -
CDR3nt: TGTGCCACCAGCAGAGATCGGGGTCTCGGAAACAATCAGCCCCAGCATTTT; CDR3aa: CATSRDRGLGNNQPQHF; d_gene: -; v_gene: TRBV15; j_gene: TRBJ1-5; abundance: few
CDR3nt: TGTGCCAGCAGTTTAGGCGGCAACACCGGGGAGCTGTTTTTT; CDR3aa: CASSLGGNTGELFF; d_gene: -; v_gene: TRBV28; j_gene: TRBJ2-2; abundance: -
CDR3nt: TGTGCCAGCAGTGAAGGGACTAGCGGGGGCCAAGAGACCCAGTACTTC; CDR3aa: CASSEGTSGGQETQYF; d_gene: TRBD2; v_gene: TRBV6-4; j_gene: TRBJ2-5; abundance: many
CDR3nt: TGCGCCAGCAGCTTGGCGGGCACCGGGGAGCTGTTTTTT; CDR3aa: CASSLAGTGELFF; d_gene: -; v_gene: TRBV5-1; j_gene: TRBJ2-2; abundance: -
CDR3nt: TGTGCCAGCATGGACAGGGATTCTGGTGGCTACACCTTC; CDR3aa: CASMDRDSGGYTF; d_gene: TRBD1; v_gene: TRBV6-5; j_gene: TRBJ1-2; abundance: -
CDR3nt: TGTGCCAGCAGCCAATCGGCGCGGGGGAGGCAGCCCCAGCATTTT; CDR3aa: CASSQSARGRQPQHF; d_gene: -; v_gene: TRBV16; j_gene: TRBJ1-5; abundance: -
CDR3nt: TGTGCCAGCAGCCAAGGACAGGGGGCTCCAACTAATGAAAAACTGTTTTTT; CDR3aa: CASSQGQGAPTNEKLFF; d_gene: TRBD1; v_gene: TRBV3-1/TRBV3-2; j_gene: TRBJ1-4; abundance: -
CDR3nt: TGTGCCAGCTCACCAAGAAGGACAGGTTCCTACGAGCAGTACTTC; CDR3aa: CASSPRRTGSYEQYF; d_gene: TRBD1; v_gene: TRBV18; j_gene: TRBJ2-7; abundance: -